Listed below are T cell receptor beta chains from one sample, sequenced in a study of radiation and T cells in renal cell carcinoma. Sequencing used immunoSEQ multiplex PCR; TCRdb keeps in-frame clones, though not all of them. The table has 100,000 to 150,000 clones, 81% seen once; the top ten hold 5.8%. The sample in question was blood, obtained from a patient whose treatment included radiotherapy and nephrectomy. All receptors derive from a man aged 50 to 60 with renal cell carcinoma. CDR3s include the opening cysteine and the closing phenylalanine or tryptophan. The D gene is left open where the match is weak. The size of a clone is reported for some rows only, either as once, few or many, or as a class for expanded clones.

v_call: TRBV20-1
j_call: TRBJ2-7
d_call: .
clone_size: .
cdr3_nt: TGCAGTGCCCAACACGTTTACGAGCAGTACTTC
cdr3_aa: CSAQHVYEQYF

v_call: TRBV5-4
j_call: TRBJ2-1
d_call: TRBD2
clone_size: .
cdr3_nt: TGTGCCAGCAGCTTGACTAGCGGGAGAAGCTACAATGAGCAGTTCTTC
cdr3_aa: CASSLTSGRSYNEQFF

v_call: TRBV10-3
j_call: TRBJ2-1
d_call: .
clone_size: .
cdr3_nt: TGTGCCATCAGTGGTAGGGCCTTGAATGAGCAGTTCTTC
cdr3_aa: CAISGRALNEQFF

v_call: TRBV9
j_call: TRBJ2-3
d_call: TRBD2
clone_size: .
cdr3_nt: TGTGCCAGCAGCGTGTTAGCGGGAGAGGTGGGGCGAGCAGATACGCAGTATTTT
cdr3_aa: CASSVLAGEVGRADTQYF

v_call: TRBV29-1
j_call: TRBJ2-5
d_call: .
clone_size: .
cdr3_nt: TGCAGCGGCGGGACACCCCAAGAGACCCAGTACTTC
cdr3_aa: CSGGTPQETQYF

v_call: TRBV19
j_call: TRBJ2-1
d_call: TRBD1
clone_size: few
cdr3_nt: TGTGCCAGTAGTCTCAACCGATACAGGGGGCGGAATGAGCAGTTCTTC
cdr3_aa: CASSLNRYRGRNEQFF

v_call: TRBV30
j_call: TRBJ2-3
d_call: .
clone_size: once
cdr3_nt: TGTGCCTGGGGTAGGGGGGCCCCAGATACGCAGTATTTT
cdr3_aa: CAWGRGAPDTQYF

v_call: TRBV30
j_call: TRBJ2-5
d_call: TRBD2
clone_size: .
cdr3_nt: TGTGCCTGGAGGGGTAGCGGGAGGGGCGGGACCCAGTACTTC
cdr3_aa: CAWRGSGRGGTQYF

v_call: TRBV7-3
j_call: TRBJ2-6
d_call: .
clone_size: .
cdr3_nt: TGTGCCAGCAGTCCCGGTCTCTCTGGGGCCAACGTCCTGACTTTC
cdr3_aa: CASSPGLSGANVLTF

v_call: TRBV15
j_call: TRBJ2-3
d_call: TRBD2
clone_size: .
cdr3_nt: TGTGCCACCAGCTCGCGACTAGCGGGAGCAGGTACGCAGTATTTT
cdr3_aa: CATSSRLAGAGTQYF

v_call: TRBV6-5
j_call: TRBJ1-3
d_call: .
clone_size: many
cdr3_nt: TGTGCCAGCAGTTTGGCAGGGCTCGGAAACACCATATATTTT
cdr3_aa: CASSLAGLGNTIYF

v_call: TRBV2
j_call: TRBJ1-4
d_call: .
clone_size: .
cdr3_nt: TGTGCCAGCATAGAGAATGAAAAACTGTTTTTT
cdr3_aa: CASIENEKLFF

v_call: TRBV5-4
j_call: TRBJ1-6
d_call: .
clone_size: few
cdr3_nt: TGTGCCAGCAGCCACGGCGACAGGCAGAATTCACCCCTCCACTTT
cdr3_aa: CASSHGDRQNSPLHF

v_call: TRBV15
j_call: TRBJ2-5
d_call: .
clone_size: .
cdr3_nt: TGTGCCACCAGCAGAGATGGAGCAGGGCGGGAGACCCAGTACTTC
cdr3_aa: CATSRDGAGRETQYF

v_call: TRBV7-2
j_call: TRBJ1-2
d_call: TRBD1
clone_size: once
cdr3_nt: TGTGCCAGCAGCTCCCCGACAGGGTGGCGTGACTATGGCTACACCTTC
cdr3_aa: CASSSPTGWRDYGYTF

v_call: TRBV19
j_call: TRBJ1-6
d_call: TRBD1
clone_size: .
cdr3_nt: TGTGCCAGTAGTATTAGCTGGGACAGGGGGACCAAGGGGGATTCACCCCTCCACTTT
cdr3_aa: CASSISWDRGTKGDSPLHF

v_call: TRBV6-5
j_call: TRBJ2-3
d_call: .
clone_size: .
cdr3_nt: TGTGCCAGCAGTTACACCACCCGCACAGATACGCAGTATTTT
cdr3_aa: CASSYTTRTDTQYF

v_call: TRBV7-2
j_call: TRBJ1-5
d_call: .
clone_size: once
cdr3_nt: TGTGCCAGCAGCTTAGTGGGCGGCGCTAGCAATCAGCCCCAGCATTTT
cdr3_aa: CASSLVGGASNQPQHF

v_call: TRBV21-1
j_call: TRBJ1-2
d_call: .
clone_size: .
cdr3_nt: TGTGCCAGACCTCGCGGGGCCGACAGAAACTATGGCTACACCTTC
cdr3_aa: CARPRGADRNYGYTF

v_call: TRBV30
j_call: TRBJ1-2
d_call: .
clone_size: .
cdr3_nt: TGTGCCTGGAGTCCCAAAAAAGACCGGCCTGGCTACACCTTC
cdr3_aa: CAWSPKKDRPGYTF

v_call: TRBV11-3
j_call: TRBJ1-1
d_call: .
clone_size: .
cdr3_nt: TGTGCCAGCAGTTTAGGAGGGAACACTGAAGCTTTCTTT
cdr3_aa: CASSLGGNTEAFF

v_call: TRBV10-1
j_call: TRBJ2-5
d_call: .
clone_size: .
cdr3_nt: TGCGCACAGCAGGCCTCGCTTTACTTC
cdr3_aa: CAQQASLYF

v_call: TRBV11-2
j_call: TRBJ2-3
d_call: .
clone_size: .
cdr3_nt: TGTGCCAGCAGCTTTGGGACAACGGACAGCACAGATACGCAGTATTTT
cdr3_aa: CASSFGTTDSTDTQYF

v_call: TRBV28
j_call: TRBJ1-5
d_call: .
clone_size: .
cdr3_nt: TGTGCCAGCAGCAATATGGGTTCCGGTCAGCCCCAGCATTTT
cdr3_aa: CASSNMGSGQPQHF

v_call: TRBV18
j_call: TRBJ2-1
d_call: TRBD1
clone_size: .
cdr3_nt: TGTGCCAGCTCACTGATCCTCCAGGGGACAGGGATAAACAATGAGCAGTTCTTC
cdr3_aa: CASSLILQGTGINNEQFF

v_call: TRBV6-5
j_call: TRBJ1-1
d_call: .
clone_size: once
cdr3_nt: TGTGCCAGCGGACTACAGGGAGTGAACACTGAAGCTTTCTTT
cdr3_aa: CASGLQGVNTEAFF

v_call: TRBV6-6
j_call: TRBJ1-5
d_call: .
clone_size: .
cdr3_nt: TGTGCCAGCAGCCGGTGGGGTGAGAGCAATCAGCCCCAGCATTTT
cdr3_aa: CASSRWGESNQPQHF

v_call: TRBV7-8
j_call: TRBJ2-1
d_call: TRBD2
clone_size: .
cdr3_nt: TGTGCCAGCAGCCCACGGACTAGCGGGAGCCGGGCAAATGAGCAGTTCTTC
cdr3_aa: CASSPRTSGSRANEQFF

v_call: TRBV10-3
j_call: TRBJ1-2
d_call: .
clone_size: .
cdr3_nt: TGTGCCAGCAGTGTACAGGGAGGTACCTATGGCTACACCTTC
cdr3_aa: CASSVQGGTYGYTF

v_call: TRBV7-2
j_call: TRBJ1-4
d_call: .
clone_size: .
cdr3_nt: TGTGCCAGCAGCTCAGGGGTGACTAATGAAAAACTGTTTTTT
cdr3_aa: CASSSGVTNEKLFF

v_call: TRBV18
j_call: TRBJ1-2
d_call: .
clone_size: .
cdr3_nt: TGTGCCAGCTCACCAGCGTGGGAGGGGGACATCCCTAACTATGGCTACACCTTC
cdr3_aa: CASSPAWEGDIPNYGYTF

v_call: TRBV4-2
j_call: TRBJ2-1
d_call: TRBD2
clone_size: .
cdr3_nt: TGTGCCAGCAGCCAAGCCCCTAGCGGGGGGGGCAATGAGCAGTTCTTC
cdr3_aa: CASSQAPSGGGNEQFF

v_call: TRBV28
j_call: TRBJ2-1
d_call: .
clone_size: .
cdr3_nt: TGTGCCAGCAGTGCCTACACTAGAACCCATGAGCAGTTCTTC
cdr3_aa: CASSAYTRTHEQFF

v_call: TRBV29-1
j_call: TRBJ2-1
d_call: .
clone_size: .
cdr3_nt: TGCAGCGTTGGGCGGACTTCATACAATGAGCAGTTCTTC
cdr3_aa: CSVGRTSYNEQFF

v_call: TRBV19
j_call: TRBJ1-6
d_call: TRBD1
clone_size: few
cdr3_nt: TGTGCCAGTAGTATAGGACAGGGTAATTCACCCCTCCACTTT
cdr3_aa: CASSIGQGNSPLHF

v_call: TRBV5-1
j_call: TRBJ1-2
d_call: .
clone_size: .
cdr3_nt: TGCGCCAGCAGCTTGAGTTGGAGGGCAAGCGGCTACACCTTC
cdr3_aa: CASSLSWRASGYTF

v_call: TRBV9
j_call: TRBJ1-2
d_call: TRBD1
clone_size: .
cdr3_nt: TGTGCCAGCAGCGTGGGACAGGGGAGCGTAGATGGCTACACCTTC
cdr3_aa: CASSVGQGSVDGYTF

v_call: TRBV10-3
j_call: TRBJ1-2
d_call: .
clone_size: .
cdr3_nt: TGTGCCATCAGTGAGTCGGAGTTTGGCTACACCTTC
cdr3_aa: CAISESEFGYTF

v_call: TRBV7-8
j_call: TRBJ1-1
d_call: .
clone_size: many
cdr3_nt: TGTGCCAGCAGCTGGGACGGTAACACTGAAGCTTTCTTT
cdr3_aa: CASSWDGNTEAFF

v_call: TRBV5-1
j_call: TRBJ2-6
d_call: .
clone_size: .
cdr3_nt: TGCGCCAGCAGCTTGGTAGAAGGTGGGGCCAACGTCCTGACTTTC
cdr3_aa: CASSLVEGGANVLTF

v_call: TRBV7-2
j_call: TRBJ1-4
d_call: .
clone_size: .
cdr3_nt: TGTGCCAGCACCCCCCTCCGGGGCGAAAAACTGTTTTTT
cdr3_aa: CASTPLRGEKLFF

v_call: TRBV7-9
j_call: TRBJ1-1
d_call: TRBD1
clone_size: .
cdr3_nt: TGTGCCAGCAGGCCGGGACAGGGGGCTCTGTGGACTGAAGCTTTCTTT
cdr3_aa: CASRPGQGALWTEAFF